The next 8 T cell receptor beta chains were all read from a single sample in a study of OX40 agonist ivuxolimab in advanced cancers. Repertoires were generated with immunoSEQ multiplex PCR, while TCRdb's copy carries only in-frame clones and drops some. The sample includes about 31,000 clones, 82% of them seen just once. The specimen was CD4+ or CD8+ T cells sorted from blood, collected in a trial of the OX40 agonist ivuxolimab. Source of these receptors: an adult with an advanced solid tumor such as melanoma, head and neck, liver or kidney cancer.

DNA for the CDR3: TGTGCCAGCAGCCCCCAGGGACAGGTCAACTATGGCTACACCTTC. Its protein product is CASSPQGQVNYGYTF. The chain uses TRBV7-2 and TRBJ1-2; TRBD1 matches 8 bases. V was pared by 5 bases and J by 2 bases, with 7 bases of the junction left unmatched. The CDR3 totals 15 residues. Germline CDR1 and CDR2: SGHTA and FQGNSA.

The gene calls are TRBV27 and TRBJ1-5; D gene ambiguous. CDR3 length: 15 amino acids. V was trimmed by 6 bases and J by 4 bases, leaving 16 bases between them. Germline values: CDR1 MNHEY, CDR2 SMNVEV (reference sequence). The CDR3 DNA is TGTGCCAGCAGGGGAGCGCGGATTGGGAATCAGCCCCAGCATTTT. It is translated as CASRGARIGNQPQHF.

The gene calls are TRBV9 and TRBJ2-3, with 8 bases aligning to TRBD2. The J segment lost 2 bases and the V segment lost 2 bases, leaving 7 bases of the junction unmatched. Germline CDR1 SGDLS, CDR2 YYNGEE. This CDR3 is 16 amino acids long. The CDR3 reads CASSVAGGLYTDTQYF. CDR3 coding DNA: TGTGCCAGCAGCGTGGCGGGGGGACTCTACACAGATACGCAGTATTTT.

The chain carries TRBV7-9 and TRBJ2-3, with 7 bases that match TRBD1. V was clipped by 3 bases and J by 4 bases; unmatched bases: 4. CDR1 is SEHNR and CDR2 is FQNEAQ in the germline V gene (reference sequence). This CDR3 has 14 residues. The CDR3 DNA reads TGTGCCAGCAGCTTCGCACAGGGGCCAGATACGCAGTATTTT. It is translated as CASSFAQGPDTQYF.

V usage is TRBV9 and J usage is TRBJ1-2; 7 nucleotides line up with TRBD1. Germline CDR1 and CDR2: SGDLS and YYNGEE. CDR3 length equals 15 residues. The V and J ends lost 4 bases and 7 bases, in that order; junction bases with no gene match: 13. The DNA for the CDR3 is TGTGCCAGCAGCCCCTATCAACAGGGGTTTCGTGGCTACACCTTC. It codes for CASSPYQQGFRGYTF.

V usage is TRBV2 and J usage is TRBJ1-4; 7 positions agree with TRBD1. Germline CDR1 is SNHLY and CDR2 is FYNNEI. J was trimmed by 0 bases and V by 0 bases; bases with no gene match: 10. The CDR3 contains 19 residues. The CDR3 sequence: CASSEARRQGGTTNEKLFF. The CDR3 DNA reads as TGTGCCAGCAGTGAAGCGCGACGGCAGGGGGGGACAACTAATGAAAAACTGTTTTTT.

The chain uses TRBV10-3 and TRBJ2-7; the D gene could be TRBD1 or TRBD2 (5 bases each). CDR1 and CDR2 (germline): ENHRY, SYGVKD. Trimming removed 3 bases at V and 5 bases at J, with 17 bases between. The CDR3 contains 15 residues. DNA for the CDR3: TGTGCCATCAGTGAAAGGGACGGCCGTTCGGACGAGCAGTACTTC. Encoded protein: CAISERDGRSDEQYF.

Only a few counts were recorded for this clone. The CDR3 spells CASSTRTGDTGELFF. In DNA, the CDR3 is TGTGCCAGCAGTACCCGGACAGGGGACACCGGGGAGCTGTTTTTT. The chain employs TRBV6-5 and TRBJ2-2; 9 bases are shared with TRBD1. The CDR3 extends over 15 amino acids. Looked up from germline, CDR1 is MNHEY and CDR2 is SVGAGI. The V and J ends lost 5 bases and 3 bases, in that order; junction bases with no gene match: 4.